The entry below describes one TCR beta chain. The data stem from a study of blood T cell repertoires in COVID-19. On the study more broadly: Specimens from acute and convalescent COVID-19 originated in the United States, Italy and Spain. In each case, the material was cDNA or gDNA derived from T cells, B-cell-depleted T cells, or PBMCs.

As originally analysed: Estimation of nucleated cell counts was performed using reference gene primer amplification. Data came from immunoSEQ multiplex PCR; TCRdb stores just in-frame clones and leaves some out. That table supplies the V and J calls and clone size; D and trimming were determined from the DNA. The sample has approximately 52,000 clones; around 93% are singletons. Germline loops: CDR1 MNHNS, CDR2 SASEGT. V gave up 0 bases and J gave up 4 bases, with 15 bases separating them. This CDR3 has 17 residues. Sequencing used peripheral blood. This receptor was identified in a man aged 45-65 years with acute or convalescent COVID-19. This sequence joins TRBV6-1 and TRBJ1-4; tentative D call: TRBD1 (5 bases). CDR3 DNA: TGTGCCAGCAGTGAAGCCCCCCGGGGGGGGGTTAATGAAAAACTGTTTTTT. Translated, it gives CASSEAPRGGVNEKLFF.